This TCR beta chain came from a study of cytomegalovirus exposure and HLA in healthy donors. Primers: 60 Vbeta forward and 13 Jbeta reverse. Only in-frame clones appear in the TCRdb table, and some are missing; sequencing was by immunoSEQ multiplex PCR. The repertoire has approximately 210,000 clones, 60% to 80% of them found once; the top ten carry 2% to 2.5%. This CDR3 region has 15 residues. Germline CDR1 is SGHRS and CDR2 is YFSETQ. The V segment lost 0 bases and the J segment 5 bases; nucleotides outside the gene matches: 0. The sequence was collected from a woman in her twenties or thirties in good health and CMV-seropositive. The rearrangement links TRBV5-1 to TRBJ2-3, with 13 bases aligning to TRBD2. Sample: PBMCs. This chain's CDR3 is CASSLGTSGRDTQYF. DNA of the CDR3: TGCGCCAGCAGCTTGGGGACTAGCGGGAGAGATACGCAGTATTTT.